The clone carrying this T cell receptor (beta chain) showed up just once. The RNA input was about 0.5 to 1 ug, and it was reverse transcribed with random hexamers. TCRdb passed the immunoSEQ multiplex PCR reads through MiXCR, listing each CDR3 protein once. The table records about 150,000 distinct CDR3 sequences, nearly 97% of them present only once. V shed 5 bases, J shed 16 bases, and the junction held 8 bases outside the gene matches. This CDR3 contains 11 residues. The data derive from a study of CD8 T cells in Susac syndrome. The chain couples TRBV12-3 or TRBV12-4 to TRBJ2-1; 7 nucleotides align to TRBD1. This receptor was taken from a human donor with multiple sclerosis. Input material: CD8+ T cells from PBMCs. The CDR3, as DNA: TGTGCCAGCAGTCTAGACAGGGCCGAATTCTTC. This translates into CASSLDRAEFF.